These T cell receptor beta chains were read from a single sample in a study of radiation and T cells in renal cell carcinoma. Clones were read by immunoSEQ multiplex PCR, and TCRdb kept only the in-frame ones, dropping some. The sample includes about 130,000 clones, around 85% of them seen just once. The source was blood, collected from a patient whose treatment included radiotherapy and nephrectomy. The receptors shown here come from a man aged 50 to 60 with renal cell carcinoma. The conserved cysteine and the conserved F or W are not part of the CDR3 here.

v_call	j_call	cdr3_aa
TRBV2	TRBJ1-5	ASSEEVYDQPQH
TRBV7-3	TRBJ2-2	ASSTDYGELF
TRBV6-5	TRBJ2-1	ASSLVPNEQF
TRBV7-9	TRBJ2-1	ASSLLNGGFSYNEQF
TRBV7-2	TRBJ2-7	ASNKDREGEQY
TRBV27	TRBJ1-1	ASSPRTGAGTEAF
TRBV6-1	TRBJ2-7	ASKGSGFYEQY
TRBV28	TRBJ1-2	ASRSAAGQGASYYGYT
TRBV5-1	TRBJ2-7	ASKGDVGAYEQY
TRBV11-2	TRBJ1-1	ASSDDRVNMNTEAF
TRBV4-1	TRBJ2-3	ASSQVAGGTDTQY
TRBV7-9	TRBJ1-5	ASSLVLGRTSNQPQH
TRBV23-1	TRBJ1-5	ASSLRGCQPQH
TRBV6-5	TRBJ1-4	ASGDKANEKLF
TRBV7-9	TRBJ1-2	ASTITGNYGYT
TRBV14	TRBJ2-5	ASSLTVQETQY
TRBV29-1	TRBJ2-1	SVAGSHNEQF
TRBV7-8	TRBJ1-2	ASSDRDRGNYGYT
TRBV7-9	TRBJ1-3	ASSLGTQENTIY
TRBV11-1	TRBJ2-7	ASSFRGGLAGVEQY
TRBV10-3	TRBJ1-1	AISVTGGADAF
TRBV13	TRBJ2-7	ASSRGSPYEQY
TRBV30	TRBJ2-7	AWKIGRGYEQY
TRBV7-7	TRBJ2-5	ASSDGYQETQY
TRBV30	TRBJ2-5	AWRNSPETQY
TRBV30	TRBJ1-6	AWSVLTGSSPLH
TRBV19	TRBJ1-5	ASSTTGGGQPQH
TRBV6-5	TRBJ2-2	ASEQGSGELF
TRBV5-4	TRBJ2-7	ASSGGQRPIVH
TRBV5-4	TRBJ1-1	ASSLAGGHTEAF
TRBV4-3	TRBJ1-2	ASSQDKGFYGYT
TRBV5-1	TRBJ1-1	ASSRWGSTASGTEAF
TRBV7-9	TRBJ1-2	ASSLERAGGMNGYT
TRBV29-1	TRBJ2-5	SVGWTGETQY
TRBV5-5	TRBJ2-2	ASSLSGLAVTGELF
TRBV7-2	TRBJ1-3	ASSTYPSGNTIY
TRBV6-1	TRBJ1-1	ASSDSGFEAF
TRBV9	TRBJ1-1	ASSVGTGKFDTEAF
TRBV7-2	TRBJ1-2	ASSLRADSRSNYGYT
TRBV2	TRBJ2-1	ASSVRSYNEQF
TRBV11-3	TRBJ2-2	ASSLGVSESGELF
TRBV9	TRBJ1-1	ASRNWAGEAF
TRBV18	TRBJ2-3	ASSPASTDTQY
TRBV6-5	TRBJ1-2	ASRGQFYGYT
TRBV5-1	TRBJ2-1	ASATSGSDEQF
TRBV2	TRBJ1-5	ASSEANRNQPQH
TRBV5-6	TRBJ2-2	ASSLTRTGELF
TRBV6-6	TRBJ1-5	ASSPTGTGDLEPQH